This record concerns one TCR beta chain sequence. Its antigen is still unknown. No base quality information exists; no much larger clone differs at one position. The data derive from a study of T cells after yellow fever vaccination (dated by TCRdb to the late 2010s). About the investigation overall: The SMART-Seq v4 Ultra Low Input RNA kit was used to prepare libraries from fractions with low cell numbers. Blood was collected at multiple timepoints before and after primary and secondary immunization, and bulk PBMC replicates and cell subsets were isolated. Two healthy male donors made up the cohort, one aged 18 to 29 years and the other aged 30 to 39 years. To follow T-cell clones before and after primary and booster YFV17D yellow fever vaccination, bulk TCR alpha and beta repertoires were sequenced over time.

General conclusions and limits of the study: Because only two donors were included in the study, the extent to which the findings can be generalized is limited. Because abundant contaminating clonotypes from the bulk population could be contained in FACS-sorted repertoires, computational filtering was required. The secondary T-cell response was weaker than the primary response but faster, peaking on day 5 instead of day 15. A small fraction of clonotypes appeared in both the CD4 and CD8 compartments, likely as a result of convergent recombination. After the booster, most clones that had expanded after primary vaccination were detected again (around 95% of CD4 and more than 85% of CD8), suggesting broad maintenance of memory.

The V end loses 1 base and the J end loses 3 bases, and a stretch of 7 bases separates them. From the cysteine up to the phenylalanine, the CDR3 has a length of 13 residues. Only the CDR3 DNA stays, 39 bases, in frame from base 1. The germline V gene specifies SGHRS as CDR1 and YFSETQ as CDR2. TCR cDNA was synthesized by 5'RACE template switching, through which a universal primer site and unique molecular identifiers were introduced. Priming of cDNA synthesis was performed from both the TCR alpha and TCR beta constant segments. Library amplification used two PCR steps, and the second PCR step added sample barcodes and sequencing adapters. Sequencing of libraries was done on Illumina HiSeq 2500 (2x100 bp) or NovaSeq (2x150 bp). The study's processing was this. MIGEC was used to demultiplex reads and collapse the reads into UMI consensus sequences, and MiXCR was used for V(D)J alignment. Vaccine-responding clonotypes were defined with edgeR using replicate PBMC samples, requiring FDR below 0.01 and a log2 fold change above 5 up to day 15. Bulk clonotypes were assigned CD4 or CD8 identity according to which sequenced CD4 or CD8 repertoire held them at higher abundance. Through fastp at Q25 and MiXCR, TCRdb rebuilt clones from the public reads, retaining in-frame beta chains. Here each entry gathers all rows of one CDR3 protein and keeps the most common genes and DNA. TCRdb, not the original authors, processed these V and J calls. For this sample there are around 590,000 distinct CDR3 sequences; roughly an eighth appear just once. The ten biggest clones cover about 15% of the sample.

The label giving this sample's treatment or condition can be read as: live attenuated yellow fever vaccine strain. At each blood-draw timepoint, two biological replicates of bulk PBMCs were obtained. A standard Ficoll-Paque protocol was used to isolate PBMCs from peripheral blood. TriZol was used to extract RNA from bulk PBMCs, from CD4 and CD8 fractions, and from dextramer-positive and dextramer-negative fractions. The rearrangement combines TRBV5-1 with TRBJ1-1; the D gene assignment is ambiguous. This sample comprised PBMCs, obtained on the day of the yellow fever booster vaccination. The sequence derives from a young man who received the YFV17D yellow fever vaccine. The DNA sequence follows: TGCGCCAGCAGCTTGAACGGGGACACTGAAGCTTTCTTT. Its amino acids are CASSLNGDTEAFF.